This entry lists 29 T cell receptor beta chains sequenced from one sample in a study of shared clonotypes between healthy human individuals. Method: immunoSEQ multiplex PCR; TCRdb's copy keeps in-frame clones and lacks some. Found here are 1,500,000 or so clones, roughly 96% of them singletons; the top ten hold 1.2%. The material sequenced was naive CD4+ T cells sorted from blood. As for subset: CD45RA+ positively selected. These receptors were taken from a man aged 25 to 40 in good health.

The rearrangement joins TRBV29-1 to TRBJ2-1; D not resolved. The CDR3 sequence is 10 residues long. Germline-derived CDR1 and CDR2 are SQVTM and ANQGSEA. Trimming pared 5 bases from V and 9 bases from J, leaving 8 bases between. The CDR3 DNA is TGCAGCGTTCTCGCTAGTGAGCAGTTCTTC. This encodes CSVLASEQFF.

The chain is built from TRBV7-2 and TRBJ2-3; D is unresolved. The germline CDR1 and CDR2 sequences are SGHTA and FQGNSA. The CDR3 spans 13 residues. V was trimmed by 5 bases and J by 5 bases, leaving 11 bases between them. The CDR3 DNA sequence: TGTGCCAGCAGCCCACGGAGTGGAGATACGCAGTATTTT. Translated: CASSPRSGDTQYF.

This clone was seen only a few times. J is TRBJ1-1 and V is TRBV25-1; the D is unclear. The V end lost 6 bases, the J end lost 6 bases, and 11 bases lay between the germline ends. The CDR3 runs 12 residues. Germline CDR1 and CDR2: MGHDK and SYGVNS. As DNA, the CDR3 is TGTGCCAGCAGGGGGATACTCTCTGAAGCTTTCTTT. Amino acids: CASRGILSEAFF.

The CDR3 reads CASSVGGGGTEAFF. In nucleotides, the CDR3 is TGTGCCAGCAGCGTAGGAGGGGGTGGCACTGAAGCTTTCTTT. The rearrangement links TRBV9 to TRBJ1-1; D possibly corresponds to TRBD1 (6 bases). V lost 0 bases to trimming and J lost 4 bases, with 10 bases between them. CDR3 length equals 14 residues. Germline V gives CDR1 SGDLS, CDR2 YYNGEE. Combining the CDR3 with reference TRBV9 and TRBJ1-1 gives the whole variable domain DSGVTQTPKHLITATGQRVTLRCSPRSGDLSVYWYQQSLDQGLQFLIQYYNGEERAKGNILERFSAQQFPDLHSELNLSSLELGDSALYFCASSVGGGGTEAFFGQGTRLTVV.

The rearrangement links TRBV5-4 to TRBJ2-5; no definite D call. CDR1 and CDR2 from the germline V gene are SGHNT and YYREEE (reference sequence). V was shortened by 3 bases and J by 5 bases, with 20 bases between the two germline ends. The CDR3 extends over 16 amino acids. As DNA, the CDR3 is TGTGCCAGCAGCTCGGTGCCAAGGGTGGGCGCCGAGACCCAGTACTTC. Translation gives CASSSVPRVGAETQYF.

The rearrangement joins TRBV11-3 to TRBJ2-6; D uncertain. V was pared by 1 base and J by 1 base, with 20 bases between. The CDR3 has 20 amino acids. Germline V CDR1 and CDR2: SGHNT, YENEEA. The CDR3 reads CASSLGSGLWAPSGANVLTF. Here the CDR3 DNA reads TGTGCCAGCAGCTTAGGGTCCGGTTTGTGGGCCCCATCTGGGGCCAACGTCCTGACTTTC.

The chain joins TRBV28 to TRBJ2-7, with D hard to call. Per germline, CDR1 MDHEN and CDR2 SYDVKM. Trimming pared 5 bases from V and 6 bases from J, leaving 11 bases between. This CDR3 spans 12 amino acids. In DNA, the CDR3 is TGTGCCAGCAGTCTGCCCCCCGGCGAGCAGTACTTC. It encodes CASSLPPGEQYF.

The chain combines TRBV28 with TRBJ1-3; D uncertain. V was trimmed by 7 bases and J by 0 bases, leaving 7 bases between them. The CDR3 consists of 13 residues. Germline CDR1 is MDHEN and CDR2 is SYDVKM. The CDR3 region has the DNA TGTGCCAGCACCACTCCCTCTGGAAACACCATATATTTT. Its translation is CASTTPSGNTIYF.

CDR3 protein: CASSLAPTGHEQYF. The DNA of the CDR3 is TGTGCCAGCAGCTTAGCCCCGACCGGGCACGAGCAGTACTTC. The chain links TRBV7-7 to TRBJ2-7; D gene ambiguous. Germline V gene lookup returns CDR1 SSHAT and CDR2 FNYEAQ (reference sequence). Trimming cost V 0 bases and J 5 bases, with 11 bases left between them. The CDR3 runs 14 residues.

This chain joins TRBV7-9 and TRBJ2-7; D perhaps matches TRBD1 (6 bases). V was shortened by 5 bases and J by 3 bases, with 17 bases between the two germline ends. CDR3 size: 15 residues. Germline V gene data show CDR1 as SEHNR and CDR2 as FQNEAQ (reference sequence). The CDR3: CASSTPRTDYYEQYF. The DNA of the CDR3 is TGTGCCAGCAGCACACCTCGGACAGACTACTACGAGCAGTACTTC.

The V call is TRBV15, the J call TRBJ2-2; D may be TRBD1 or TRBD2 (5 bases each). The CDR3 has 15 amino acids. V gave up 0 bases and J gave up 6 bases, with 11 bases separating them. Germline CDR1 LNHNV, CDR2 YYDKDF (reference sequence). CDR3 in DNA: TGTGCCACCAGCAGAGATATTGGGACCGCCGGGGAGCTGTTTTTT. This encodes CATSRDIGTAGELFF.

CDR3 loop: CASSLGQNLGGQYF. The DNA for the CDR3 is TGTGCCAGCAGCCTGGGACAGAACCTCGGGGGCCAGTACTTC. The chain uses TRBV7-9 and TRBJ2-5; perhaps TRBD1 as D (7 bases). The germline gives CDR1 SEHNR, CDR2 FQNEAQ (reference sequence). Trimming took off 5 bases at V and 10 bases at J, with 20 bases between the two ends. The CDR3 contains 14 residues.

V gene TRBV29-1 combines with J gene TRBJ1-1; D is ambiguous. With 4 bases removed from V and 0 bases from J, the gap between germline ends came to 9 bases. This CDR3 has 13 amino acids. In germline, CDR1 is SQVTM, CDR2 ANQGSEA. Here the CDR3 reads CSVVKPMNTEAFF. The CDR3, as DNA: TGCAGCGTTGTAAAACCGATGAACACTGAAGCTTTCTTT.

J is TRBJ2-7 and V is TRBV5-4, with a tentative D call TRBD2 (6 bases). Deletions cut 4 bases from V and 0 bases from J, with 14 bases between. The CDR3 totals 15 residues. CDR1 and CDR2 (germline): SGHNT, YYREEE (reference sequence). CDR3 bases: TGTGCCAGCAGCGTCTCAGCGGGCCTCTCCTACGAGCAGTACTTC. Amino acids: CASSVSAGLSYEQYF.

The V gene is TRBV6-5, the J gene TRBJ1-5; D uncertain. The CDR3 length is 10 residues. Germline-derived CDR1 and CDR2 are MNHEY and SVGAGI. Trimming removed 8 bases from V and 9 bases from J, with 8 bases in between. CDR3 bases: TGTGCCAGCGGGAATGGGCCCCAGCATTTT. It encodes CASGNGPQHF.

The V call is TRBV30, the J call TRBJ1-1, with no clear D. Germline assignment: CDR1 GTSNPN and CDR2 SVGIG (reference sequence). Trimming cost V 4 bases and J 1 base, with 10 bases left between them. The CDR3 loop spans 13 amino acids. The CDR3 loop is CAWMFQRNTEAFF. In DNA form, the CDR3 reads TGTGCCTGGATGTTCCAGAGGAACACTGAAGCTTTCTTT.

V gene TRBV27 combines with J gene TRBJ2-3; D unresolved. The length of the CDR3 is 16 residues. The germline V and J ends were trimmed by 6 bases and 0 bases, with 16 bases remaining between them. Germline loops: CDR1 MNHEY, CDR2 SMNVEV (reference sequence). The chain's CDR3 is CASRYSVPKSTDTQYF. DNA for the CDR3: TGTGCCAGCAGGTATTCAGTCCCAAAGAGCACAGATACGCAGTATTTT.

This clone was observed a single time. The CDR3 nucleotides are TGTGCCACCAGCAGGCTCGGACAGCTAAGTACCTACGAGCAGTACTTC. This translates into CATSRLGQLSTYEQYF. The gene calls are TRBV15 and TRBJ2-7; D may be TRBD1 (6 bases). The CDR3 is 16 residues long. Germline loops: CDR1 LNHNV, CDR2 YYDKDF (reference sequence). Trimming removed 3 bases at V and 2 bases at J, with 17 bases between.

The chain carries TRBV5-1 and TRBJ2-5; D gene unclear. Trimming took 0 bases from V and 5 from J, leaving 11 bases between them. The CDR3 extends over 14 amino acids. The germline V gene has CDR1 SGHRS and CDR2 YFSETQ. CDR3 residues: CASSLGTLGETQYF. CDR3 DNA sequence: TGCGCCAGCAGCTTGGGGACGTTGGGGGAGACCCAGTACTTC.

This chain links TRBV10-1 with TRBJ2-1; 13 bases fit TRBD2. Germline V gives CDR1 WNHNN, CDR2 SYGVQD (reference sequence). The length of the CDR3 is 14 residues. V dropped 5 bases and J dropped 6; count of bases not matched to a gene: 1. Here the CDR3 reads CASSRTSGGNEQFF. CDR3 coding DNA: TGCGCCAGCAGTCGGACTAGCGGGGGCAATGAGCAGTTCTTC.

This sequence joins TRBV7-9 and TRBJ2-7, with 7 bases fitting TRBD1. Germline CDR1 SEHNR, CDR2 FQNEAQ (reference sequence). There are 18 residues in the CDR3. V lost 7 bases and J lost 1; bases outside the gene matches: 19. As DNA, the CDR3 is TGTGCCAGCACCTCGACTCTTCCGGGACAGATACCTTCCTACGAGCAGTACTTC. Translation: CASTSTLPGQIPSYEQYF.

Comment on this clone: Other DNA sequences of this sample code for an identical CDR3. The CDR3, as DNA: TGTGCCAGCAGGCTAGGGACTACCTACGAGCAGTACTTC. This codes for CASRLGTTYEQYF. The J gene is TRBJ2-7, the V gene TRBV28, with 7 bases that match TRBD2. Germline V gives CDR1 MDHEN, CDR2 SYDVKM. V dropped 6 bases and J dropped 2; count of bases not matched to a gene: 4. This CDR3 contains 13 residues. The variable domain in full, with the rest retrieved from reference TRBV28 and TRBJ2-7, is DVKVTQSSRYLVKRTGEKVFLECVQDMDHENMFWYRQDPGLGLRLIYFSYDVKMKEKGDIPEGYSVSREKKERFSLILESASTNQTSMYLCASRLGTTYEQYFGPGTRLTVT.

V and J are TRBV29-1 and TRBJ2-7; perhaps TRBD1 as D (5 bases). The CDR3 extends over 11 amino acids. Trimming pared 2 bases from V and 3 bases from J, leaving 5 bases between. In germline, CDR1 is SQVTM, CDR2 ANQGSEA. CDR3 residues: CSVERGYEQYF. CDR3 coding DNA: TGCAGCGTTGAAAGGGGCTACGAGCAGTACTTC.

The CDR3 DNA is TGTGCCAGCAGTTTGGGACTAGCGAATGCCTACGAGCAGTACTTC. The encoded protein is CASSLGLANAYEQYF. This sequence joins TRBV6-5 and TRBJ2-7; 10 positions agree with TRBD2. The CDR3 loop spans 15 amino acids. After removal of 4 bases from V and 2 bases from J, the junction contained 5 bases not matched to a gene. In germline, CDR1 is MNHEY, CDR2 SVGAGI.

This clone was counted once. The V and J genes are TRBV19 and TRBJ1-2, with a weak D call TRBD1 (6 bases). In germline, CDR1 is LNHDA, CDR2 SQIVND (reference sequence). The V gene lost 1 base and the J gene lost 5 bases, with 14 bases spanning the gap. This CDR3 region has 15 residues. CDR3 sequence: CASSIALRGGYGYTF. In nucleotides, the CDR3 is TGTGCCAGTAGTATAGCGCTAAGAGGGGGATATGGCTACACCTTC. Variable domain in full (rest from reference TRBV19 and TRBJ1-2): DGGITQSPKYLFRKEGQNVTLSCEQNLNHDAMYWYRQDPGQGLRLIYYSQIVNDFQKGDIAEGYSVSREKKESFPLTVTSAQKNPTAFYLCASSIALRGGYGYTFGSGTRLTVV.

The rearrangement uses TRBV7-3 and TRBJ2-3; TRBD2 matches 12 bases. V shed 4 bases and J 6 bases; nucleotides not matched to a gene: 8. The CDR3 extends over 16 amino acids. The germline CDR1 and CDR2 sequences are SGHTA and FQGTGA. Here the CDR3 reads CASSSGLAGRGDTQYF. CDR3 in DNA: TGTGCCAGCAGCTCCGGACTAGCGGGAAGGGGTGATACGCAGTATTTT.

The count of this clone is one. This chain connects TRBV28 to TRBJ1-5; a possible D gene is TRBD1 (5 bases). The CDR3 contains 12 residues. V lost 1 base to trimming and J lost 15 bases, with 13 bases between them. Germline CDR1 reads MDHEN; CDR2 reads SYDVKM. The CDR3 DNA is TGTGCCAGCAGTTTATCTTGGGACCGTACGCATTTT. This encodes CASSLSWDRTHF.

The chain couples TRBV29-1 to TRBJ2-7; D perhaps matches TRBD1 (6 bases). The CDR3 length is 16 residues. V was trimmed by 4 bases and J by 5 bases, leaving 24 bases between them. The germline V gene has CDR1 SQVTM and CDR2 ANQGSEA. The CDR3 nucleotides are TGCAGCGTTGTGTCCGAGTTTGGGACAACGCTACACGAGCAGTACTTC. Translating it yields CSVVSEFGTTLHEQYF.

A single count supports this clone. The chain uses TRBV7-2 and TRBJ2-3; D not certain. Germline CDR1 and CDR2: SGHTA and FQGNSA. The CDR3 consists of 14 residues. V lost 3 bases, J lost 4 bases, and 11 bases lay in between. For the CDR3, the DNA is TGTGCCAGCAGCTTTCAATCGATCGCAGATACGCAGTATTTT. It translates to CASSFQSIADTQYF.